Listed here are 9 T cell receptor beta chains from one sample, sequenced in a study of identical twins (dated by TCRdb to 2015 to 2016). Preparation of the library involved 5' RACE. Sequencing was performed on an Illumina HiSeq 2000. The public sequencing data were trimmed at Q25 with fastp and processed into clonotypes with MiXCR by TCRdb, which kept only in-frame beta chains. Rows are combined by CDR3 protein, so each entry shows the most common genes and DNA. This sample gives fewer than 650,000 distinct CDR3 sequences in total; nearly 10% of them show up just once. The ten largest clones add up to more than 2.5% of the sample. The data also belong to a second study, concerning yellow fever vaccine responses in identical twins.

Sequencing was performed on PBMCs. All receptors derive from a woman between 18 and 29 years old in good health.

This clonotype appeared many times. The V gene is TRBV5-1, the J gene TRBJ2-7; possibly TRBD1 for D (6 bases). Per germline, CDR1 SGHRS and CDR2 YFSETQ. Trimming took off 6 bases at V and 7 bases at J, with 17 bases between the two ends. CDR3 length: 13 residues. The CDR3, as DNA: TGCGCCAGCAACCCAAGTCCCGGACAGGAGCAGTACTTC. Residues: CASNPSPGQEQYF.

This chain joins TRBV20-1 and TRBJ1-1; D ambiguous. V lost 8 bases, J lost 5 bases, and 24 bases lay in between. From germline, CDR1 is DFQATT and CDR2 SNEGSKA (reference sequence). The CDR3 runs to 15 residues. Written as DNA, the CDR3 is TGCAGTCCCGAATCATACACTGAGACGGAAACTGAAGCTTTCTTT. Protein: CSPESYTETETEAFF.

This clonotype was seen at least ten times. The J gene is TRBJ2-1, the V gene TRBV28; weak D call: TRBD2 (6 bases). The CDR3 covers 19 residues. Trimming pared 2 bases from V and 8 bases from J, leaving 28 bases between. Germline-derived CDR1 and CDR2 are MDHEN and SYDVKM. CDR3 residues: CASSLPSKGGGGNQDEQFF. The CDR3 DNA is TGTGCCAGCAGTTTACCGAGCAAAGGTGGAGGAGGGAACCAAGATGAGCAGTTCTTC.

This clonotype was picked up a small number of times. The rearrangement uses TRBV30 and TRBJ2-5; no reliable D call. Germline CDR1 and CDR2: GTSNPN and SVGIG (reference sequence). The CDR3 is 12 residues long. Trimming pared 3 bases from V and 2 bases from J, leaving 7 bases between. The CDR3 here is CAWRNQQETQYF. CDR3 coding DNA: TGTGCCTGGAGGAACCAGCAAGAGACCCAGTACTTC.

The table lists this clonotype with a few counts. Written as DNA, the CDR3 is TGCGCCAGCACGGCAGGGGGTCACGAGCAGTACTTC. It translates to CASTAGGHEQYF. The chain couples TRBV10-2 to TRBJ2-7, with 7 bases identical to TRBD1. V lost 7 bases, J lost 5 bases, and 5 bases stayed unmatched. The germline CDR1 and CDR2 sequences are WSHSY and SAAADI. The CDR3 spans 12 residues.

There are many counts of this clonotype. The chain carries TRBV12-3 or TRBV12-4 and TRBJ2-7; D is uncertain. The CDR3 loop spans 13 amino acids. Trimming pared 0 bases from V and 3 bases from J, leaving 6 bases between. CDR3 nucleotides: TGTGCCAGCAGTTTAGCAGAGAACTACGAGCAGTACTTC. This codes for CASSLAENYEQYF.

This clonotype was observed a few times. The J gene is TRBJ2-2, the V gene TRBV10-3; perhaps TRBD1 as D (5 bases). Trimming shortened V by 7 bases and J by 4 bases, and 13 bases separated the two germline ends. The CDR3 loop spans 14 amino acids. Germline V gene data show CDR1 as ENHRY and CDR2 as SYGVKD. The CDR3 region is CAINNGQPTGELFF. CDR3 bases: TGTGCCATCAATAACGGACAACCCACCGGGGAGCTGTTTTTT.

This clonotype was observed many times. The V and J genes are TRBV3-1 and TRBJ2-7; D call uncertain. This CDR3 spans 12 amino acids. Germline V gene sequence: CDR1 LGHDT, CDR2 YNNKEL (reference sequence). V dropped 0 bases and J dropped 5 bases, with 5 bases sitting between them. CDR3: CASSQEYHEQYF. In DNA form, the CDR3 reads TGTGCCAGCAGCCAAGAATACCACGAGCAGTACTTC.

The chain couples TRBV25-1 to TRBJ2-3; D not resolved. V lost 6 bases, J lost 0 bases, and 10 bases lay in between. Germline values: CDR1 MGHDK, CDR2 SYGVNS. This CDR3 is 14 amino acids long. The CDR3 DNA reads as TGTGCCAGCAGATCAGTATCTAGCACAGATACGCAGTATTTT. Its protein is CASRSVSSTDTQYF. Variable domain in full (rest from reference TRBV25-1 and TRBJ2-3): EADIYQTPRYLVIGTGKKITLECSQTMGHDKMYWYQQDPGMELHLIHYSYGVNSTEKGDLSSESTVSRIRTEHFPLTLESARPSHTSQYLCASRSVSSTDTQYFGPGTRLTVL.